The 15 T cell receptor beta chains reported below all come from one sample, sequenced in a study of blood T cells in healthy people across ages. PCR was performed a second time for roughly 7 to 12 cycles using a sample-barcoded 5' primer and a J-beta primer mix. TCRdb processed the 5' RACE reads anew with MiXCR; each CDR3 protein has one entry. The sample has about 690,000 distinct CDR3 sequences; around 38% are singletons. The source material was blood. The origin of the receptors is an elderly man in good health.

V gene TRBV28 combines with J gene TRBJ1-5; 8 positions agree with TRBD1. Trimming removed 7 bases from V and 4 bases from J; junction bases left unmatched: 9. Germline V lookup: CDR1 MDHEN, CDR2 SYDVKM. There are 15 residues in the CDR3. Written as DNA, the CDR3 is TGTGCCAGCAATCTCCAGGGGGCCGGAAATCAGCCCCAGCATTTT. This sequence encodes CASNLQGAGNQPQHF.

This clonotype was counted only a few times. This chain links TRBV20-1 with TRBJ2-5; 8 bases are a match to TRBD2. Germline assignment: CDR1 DFQATT and CDR2 SNEGSKA (reference sequence). The CDR3 is 15 amino acids. V dropped 0 bases and J dropped 2; count of bases not matched to a gene: 5. The CDR3 sequence is CSARDRGGLQETQYF. CDR3 sequence (DNA): TGCAGTGCTAGAGATCGGGGGGGCCTACAAGAGACCCAGTACTTC.

In this sample, this clonotype turned up a few times. V and J are TRBV29-1 and TRBJ2-7, with D tentatively TRBD1 (6 bases). Germline V gene data show CDR1 as SQVTM and CDR2 as ANQGSEA. V dropped 5 bases and J dropped 2 bases, with 10 bases sitting between them. The CDR3 has 12 amino acids. The CDR3 loop is CSVRGTTYEQYF. In DNA, the CDR3 is TGCAGCGTTAGGGGGACCACCTACGAGCAGTACTTC.

The gene calls are TRBV3-1 and TRBJ2-7; 7 bases line up with TRBD2. The CDR3 has 20 amino acids. V dropped 0 bases and J dropped 1; count of bases not matched to a gene: 18. Germline V gives CDR1 LGHDT, CDR2 YNNKEL (reference sequence). Written as DNA, the CDR3 is TGTGCCAGCAGCCAAGATTTTATAGCGGAGGCCGCCGGGGGGTCCTACGAGCAGTACTTC. Its protein is CASSQDFIAEAAGGSYEQYF.

V usage is TRBV27 and J usage is TRBJ2-1; D not resolved. This CDR3 spans 13 amino acids. From germline, CDR1 is MNHEY and CDR2 SMNVEV (reference sequence). V was clipped by 6 bases and J by 3 bases, with 9 bases between them. The CDR3 spells CASRPMGYNEQFF. DNA of the CDR3: TGTGCCAGCAGGCCCATGGGCTACAATGAGCAGTTCTTC.

The V call is TRBV5-1, the J call TRBJ1-5, with D possibly TRBD1 on 6 matching bases. With 4 bases removed from V and 7 bases from J, the gap between germline ends came to 12 bases. This CDR3 comprises 13 residues. The germline CDR1 and CDR2 sequences are SGHRS and YFSETQ. CDR3 bases: TGCGCCAGCAGCGCCGGACAGACCCAGCCCCAGCATTTT. Translated: CASSAGQTQPQHF.

This clonotype was recorded at least ten times. This chain connects TRBV28 to TRBJ2-1; 7 positions agree with TRBD1. The CDR3 covers 13 residues. Germline V gene data show CDR1 as MDHEN and CDR2 as SYDVKM. V dropped 8 bases and J dropped 4; count of bases not matched to a gene: 5. The chain's CDR3 is CASSGTDYNEQFF. The CDR3 region has the DNA TGTGCCAGCTCCGGGACAGATTACAATGAGCAGTTCTTC.

V and J are TRBV20-1 and TRBJ2-3, with 8 bases identical to TRBD2. The germline V gene encodes CDR1 DFQATT and CDR2 SNEGSKA (reference sequence). The CDR3 is 14 residues long. V was pared by 0 bases and J by 1 base, with 0 bases of the junction left unmatched. CDR3 coding DNA: TGCAGTGCTAGAGATAGCGGGGGCACAGATACGCAGTATTTT. Protein: CSARDSGGTDTQYF.

This chain uses TRBV20-1 with TRBJ1-4; D is uncertain. The germline V and J ends were trimmed by 4 bases and 8 bases, with 8 bases remaining between them. This CDR3 contains 11 residues. CDR1 is DFQATT and CDR2 is SNEGSKA in the germline V gene (reference sequence). CDR3 region: CSATLGEKLFF. CDR3 sequence (DNA): TGCAGTGCTACTCTGGGGGAAAAACTGTTTTTT.

This chain connects TRBV10-3 to TRBJ2-4; no definite D call. Per germline, CDR1 ENHRY and CDR2 SYGVKD. The V end was cut by 5 bases, the J end by 13 bases, with 18 bases between. This CDR3 comprises 13 residues. Here the CDR3 reads CAISLPGSGEQYF. The CDR3 DNA follows: TGTGCCATCAGTTTGCCTGGCTCAGGAGAGCAGTACTTC.

This chain links TRBV6-2 or TRBV6-3 with TRBJ2-7; TRBD1 aligns across 11 bases. There are 14 residues in the CDR3. Germline CDR1 reads MNHEY; CDR2 reads SVGEGT. V gave up 7 bases and J gave up 4 bases; unmatched junction bases: 6. The DNA of the CDR3 is TGTGCCAGCACTCAAGGGACAGGGGGTTACGAGCAGTACTTC. Protein: CASTQGTGGYEQYF.

This rearrangement joins TRBV7-8 to TRBJ2-6; the match to TRBD2 covers 7 bases. The CDR3 sequence is 15 residues long. CDR1 SGHVS and CDR2 FQNEAQ come from the germline V gene. With V trimmed by 8 bases and J by 4 bases, 8 bases remained unmatched. CDR3 amino acids: CASGPVSGGANVLTF. CDR3 nucleotides: TGTGCCAGCGGCCCTGTTAGCGGGGGGGCCAACGTCCTGACTTTC.

This clonotype was counted a few times. The chain carries TRBV20-1 and TRBJ2-7, with 7 bases lining up with TRBD1. Germline-derived CDR1 and CDR2 are DFQATT and SNEGSKA (reference sequence). V trimming: 6 bases; J trimming: 7 bases; junction bases outside the gene matches: 12. The CDR3 has 13 residues. The CDR3 DNA reads as TGCAGTGCGTCAGGGGGAACCCTCAGGGAGCAGTACTTC. It codes for CSASGGTLREQYF.

This clonotype showed up just a few times. This chain links TRBV6-4 with TRBJ2-5, with 9 bases fitting TRBD1. Germline CDR1 and CDR2: MRHNA and SNTAGT. The length of the CDR3 is 13 residues. The J segment lost 2 bases and the V segment lost 9 bases, leaving 4 bases of the junction unmatched. This CDR3 reads CARTDRGQETQYF. The CDR3 nucleotides are TGTGCCAGAACCGACAGGGGGCAAGAGACCCAGTACTTC.

This clonotype was seen repeatedly, ten times or more. The genes are TRBV20-1 and TRBJ2-1; D remains ambiguous. The V gene lost 4 bases and the J gene lost 13 bases, with 23 bases spanning the gap. The CDR3 has 14 residues. CDR1 is DFQATT and CDR2 is SNEGSKA in the germline V gene (reference sequence). The CDR3 sequence: CSAKGRHAGEEQFF. In DNA form, the CDR3 reads TGCAGTGCTAAGGGTCGACACGCAGGTGAGGAACAGTTCTTC.